This T cell receptor (beta chain) was captured in a study of OX40 agonist ivuxolimab in advanced cancers. Looking at the study overall: Participants could have had prior anti-PD-1, anti-PD-L1 or anti-CTLA-4 therapy, and around 40% had some.

Blood samples were obtained at baseline, cycle 4 day 1, and cycle 7 day 1. Study findings and constraints: At 0.1 to 3.0 mg/kg and by week 6, clonal expansion occurred in CD4+ and CD8+ blood T cells.

This clone was seen more than once but under ten times. Its specificity is unknown. Trimming stripped 0 bases from V and 2 bases from J, with 8 bases between. CDR1 is LNHNV and CDR2 is YYDKDF in the germline V gene (reference sequence). The CDR3 covers 14 residues. Generated by immunoSEQ multiplex PCR, the TCRdb table keeps only in-frame clones and is missing some. The sample yields just over 90,000 clones, approximately 90% seen once. The receptor was derived from an adult with an advanced solid tumor such as melanoma, head and neck, liver or kidney cancer. V gene TRBV15 combines with J gene TRBJ2-7, with D perhaps matching TRBD1 (5 bases). This specimen was CD4+ or CD8+ T cells sorted from blood, taken in a trial of the OX40 agonist ivuxolimab. CDR3 loop: CATSRELRAYEQYF. In DNA, the CDR3 is TGTGCCACCAGCAGAGAGCTCAGGGCCTACGAGCAGTACTTC.